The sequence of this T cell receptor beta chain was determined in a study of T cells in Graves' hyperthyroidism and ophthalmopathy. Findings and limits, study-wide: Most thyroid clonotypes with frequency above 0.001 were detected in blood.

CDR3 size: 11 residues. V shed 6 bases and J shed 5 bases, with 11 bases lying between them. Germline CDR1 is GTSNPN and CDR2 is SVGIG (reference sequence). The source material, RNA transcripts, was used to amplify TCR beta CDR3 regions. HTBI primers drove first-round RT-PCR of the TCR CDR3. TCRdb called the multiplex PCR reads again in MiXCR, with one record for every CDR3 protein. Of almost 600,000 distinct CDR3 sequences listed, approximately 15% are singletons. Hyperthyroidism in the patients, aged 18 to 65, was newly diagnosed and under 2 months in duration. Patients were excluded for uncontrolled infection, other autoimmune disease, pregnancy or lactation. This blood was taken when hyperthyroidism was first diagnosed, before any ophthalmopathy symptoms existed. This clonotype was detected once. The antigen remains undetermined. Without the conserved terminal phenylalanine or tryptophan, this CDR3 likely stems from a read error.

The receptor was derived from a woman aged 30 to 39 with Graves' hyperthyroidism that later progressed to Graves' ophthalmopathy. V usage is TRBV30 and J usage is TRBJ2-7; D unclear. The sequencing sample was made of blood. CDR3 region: CACSRIDEQYI. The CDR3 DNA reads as TGTGCCTGTAGTAGGATTGACGAGCAGTACATC.